What follows is one TCR beta chain and its context. Its antigen is as yet unknown. This PCR relied on a set of 60 Vbeta primers and 13 Jbeta primers. Sequenced by immunoSEQ multiplex PCR; TCRdb stores in-frame clones only, minus some. The sample records more than 70,000 clones, roughly three quarters being singletons. The CDR3 is 13 residues long. V lost 4 bases to trimming and J lost 6 bases, with 13 bases between them. CDR1 MNHNY and CDR2 SVGAGI come from the germline V gene (reference sequence). The data are from a study of cytomegalovirus exposure and HLA in healthy donors. Study-level points and caveats: By HLA locus, TCR association rates varied in a later analysis, with DRB1 showing the most and HLA-C the fewest. Using the classifier, cytomegalovirus status was reportedly diagnosed with high specificity and sensitivity.

Sequenced sample: PBMCs. The chain has TRBV6-6 and TRBJ2-7; D uncertain. The clonotype originates from a middle-aged man in good health and CMV-seronegative. The CDR3 nucleotides read TGTGCCAGCAGTTTAATTTTCGGGTGCGAGCAGTACTTC. This encodes CASSLIFGCEQYF.